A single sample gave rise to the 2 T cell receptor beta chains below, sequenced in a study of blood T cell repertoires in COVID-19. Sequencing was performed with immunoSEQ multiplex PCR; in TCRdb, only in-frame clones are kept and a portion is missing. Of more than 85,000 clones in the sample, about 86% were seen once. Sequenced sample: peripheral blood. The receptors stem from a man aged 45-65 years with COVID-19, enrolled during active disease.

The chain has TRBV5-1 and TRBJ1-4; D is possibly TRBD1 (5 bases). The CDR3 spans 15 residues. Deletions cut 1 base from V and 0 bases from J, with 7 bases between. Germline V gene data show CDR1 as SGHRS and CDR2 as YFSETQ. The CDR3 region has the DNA TGCGCCAGCAGCTTGTGGGGGGCAACTAATGAAAAACTGTTTTTT. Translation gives CASSLWGATNEKLFF.

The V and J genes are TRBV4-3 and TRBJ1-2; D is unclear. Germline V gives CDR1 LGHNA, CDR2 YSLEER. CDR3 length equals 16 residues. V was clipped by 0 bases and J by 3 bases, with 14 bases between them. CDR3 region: CASSQDRGTSYYGYTF. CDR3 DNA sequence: TGCGCCAGCAGCCAAGATCGAGGTACATCATACTATGGCTACACCTTC.